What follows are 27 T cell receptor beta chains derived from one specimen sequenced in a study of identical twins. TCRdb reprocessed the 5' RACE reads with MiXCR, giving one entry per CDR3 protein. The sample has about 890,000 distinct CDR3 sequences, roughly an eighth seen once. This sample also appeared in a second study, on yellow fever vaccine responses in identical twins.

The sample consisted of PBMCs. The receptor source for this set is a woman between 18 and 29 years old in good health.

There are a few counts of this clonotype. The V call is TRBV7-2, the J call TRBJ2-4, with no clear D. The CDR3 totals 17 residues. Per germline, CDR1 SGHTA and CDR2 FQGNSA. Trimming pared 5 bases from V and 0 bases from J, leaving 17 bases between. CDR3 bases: TGTGCCAGCAGCCGAGGCCTAAGTCTCCTAGCCAAAAACATTCAGTACTTC. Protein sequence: CASSRGLSLLAKNIQYF. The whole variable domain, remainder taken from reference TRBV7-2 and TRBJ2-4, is GAGVSQSPSNKVTEKGKDVELRCDPISGHTALYWYRQSLGQGLEFLIYFQGNSAPDKSGLPSDRFSAERTGGSVSTLTIQRTQQEDSAVYLCASSRGLSLLAKNIQYFGAGTRLSVL.

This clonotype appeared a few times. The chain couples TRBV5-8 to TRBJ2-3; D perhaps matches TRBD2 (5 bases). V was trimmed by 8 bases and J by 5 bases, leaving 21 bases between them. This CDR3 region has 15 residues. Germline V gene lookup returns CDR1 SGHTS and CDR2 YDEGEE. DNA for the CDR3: TGTGCCAGTATACCCCTAGCTACAAACCAAGATACGCAGTATTTT. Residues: CASIPLATNQDTQYF.

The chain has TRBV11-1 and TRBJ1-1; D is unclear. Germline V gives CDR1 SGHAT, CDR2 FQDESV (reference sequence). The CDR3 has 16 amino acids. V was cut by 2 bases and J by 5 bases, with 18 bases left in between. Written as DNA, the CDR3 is TGTGCCAGCAGCTTAACTCGGACGGGAGAAATAACTGAAGCTTTCTTT. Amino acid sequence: CASSLTRTGEITEAFF.

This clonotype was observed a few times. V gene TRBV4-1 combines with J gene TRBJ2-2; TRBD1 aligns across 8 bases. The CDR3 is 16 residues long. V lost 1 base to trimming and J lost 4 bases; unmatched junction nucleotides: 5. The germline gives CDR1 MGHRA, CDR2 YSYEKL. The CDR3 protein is CASSQVRGRVTGELFF. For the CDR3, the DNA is TGCGCCAGCAGCCAAGTCAGGGGGCGAGTCACCGGGGAGCTGTTTTTT.

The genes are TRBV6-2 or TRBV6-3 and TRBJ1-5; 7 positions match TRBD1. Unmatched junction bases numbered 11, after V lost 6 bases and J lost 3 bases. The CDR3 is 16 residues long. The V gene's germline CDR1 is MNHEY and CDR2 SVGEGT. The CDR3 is CASSRRTGADNQPQHF. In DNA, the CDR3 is TGTGCCAGCAGCCGCCGCACAGGGGCGGACAATCAGCCCCAGCATTTT.

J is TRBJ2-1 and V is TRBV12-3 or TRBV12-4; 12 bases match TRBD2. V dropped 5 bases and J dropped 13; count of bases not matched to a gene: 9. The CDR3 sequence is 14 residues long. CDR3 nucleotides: TGTGCCAGCAGTCTGCCCCTAGCGGGGGGGCCTCAGTTCTTC. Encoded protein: CASSLPLAGGPQFF.

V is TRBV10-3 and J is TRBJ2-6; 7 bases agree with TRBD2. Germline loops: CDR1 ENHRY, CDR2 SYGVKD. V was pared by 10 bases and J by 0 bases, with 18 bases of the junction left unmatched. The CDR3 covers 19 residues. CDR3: CATGLVRNYGHSGANVLTF. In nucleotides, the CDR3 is TGTGCCACTGGACTAGTGAGGAACTATGGGCACTCTGGGGCCAACGTCCTGACTTTC.

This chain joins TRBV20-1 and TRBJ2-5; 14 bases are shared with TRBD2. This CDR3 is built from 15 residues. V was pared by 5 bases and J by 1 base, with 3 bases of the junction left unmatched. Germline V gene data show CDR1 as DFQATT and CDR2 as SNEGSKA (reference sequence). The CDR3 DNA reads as TGCAGTGCTCGGACTAGCGGGGGGCGCCAAGAGACCCAGTACTTC. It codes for CSARTSGGRQETQYF.

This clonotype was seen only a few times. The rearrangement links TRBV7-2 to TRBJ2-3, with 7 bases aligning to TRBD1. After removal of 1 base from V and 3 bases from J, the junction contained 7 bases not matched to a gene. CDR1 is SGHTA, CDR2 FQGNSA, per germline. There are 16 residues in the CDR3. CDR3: CASSLGGTRGTDTQYF. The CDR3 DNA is TGTGCCAGCAGCTTAGGGGGAACCAGGGGGACAGATACGCAGTATTTT.

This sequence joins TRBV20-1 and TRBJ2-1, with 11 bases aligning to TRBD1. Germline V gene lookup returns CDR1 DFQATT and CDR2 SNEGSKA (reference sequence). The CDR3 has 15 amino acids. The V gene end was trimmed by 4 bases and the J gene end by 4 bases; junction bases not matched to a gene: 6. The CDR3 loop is CSAIHRDRGYNEQFF. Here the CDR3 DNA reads TGCAGTGCTATACACCGGGACAGGGGGTACAATGAGCAGTTCTTC.

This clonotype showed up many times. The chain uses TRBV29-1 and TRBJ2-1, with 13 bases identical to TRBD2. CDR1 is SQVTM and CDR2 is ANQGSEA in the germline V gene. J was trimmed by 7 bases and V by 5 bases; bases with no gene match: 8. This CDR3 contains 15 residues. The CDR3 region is CSVCLLAGGPNEQFF. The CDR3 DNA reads TGCAGCGTTTGCTTACTAGCGGGAGGGCCAAATGAGCAGTTCTTC.

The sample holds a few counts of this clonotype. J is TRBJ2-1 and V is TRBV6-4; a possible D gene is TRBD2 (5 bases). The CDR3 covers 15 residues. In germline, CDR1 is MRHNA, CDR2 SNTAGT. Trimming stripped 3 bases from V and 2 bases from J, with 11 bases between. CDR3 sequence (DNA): TGTGCCAGCAGTGAAAGGACGGGGACCTACAATGAGCAGTTCTTC. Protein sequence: CASSERTGTYNEQFF.

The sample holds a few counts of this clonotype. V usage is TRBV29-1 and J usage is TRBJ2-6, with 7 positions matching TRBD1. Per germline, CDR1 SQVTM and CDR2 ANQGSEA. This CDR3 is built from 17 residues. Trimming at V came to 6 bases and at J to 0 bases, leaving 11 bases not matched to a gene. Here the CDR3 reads CSVATGAQVSGANVLTF. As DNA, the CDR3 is TGCAGCGTGGCCACAGGGGCCCAAGTCTCTGGGGCCAACGTCCTGACTTTC.

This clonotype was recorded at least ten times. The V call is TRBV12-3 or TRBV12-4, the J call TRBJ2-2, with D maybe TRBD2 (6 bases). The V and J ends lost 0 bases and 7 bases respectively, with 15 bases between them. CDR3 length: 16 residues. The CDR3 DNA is TGTGCCAGCAGTTTAGCCCCGCGGGGTACGGGCGGGGAGCTGTTTTTT. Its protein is CASSLAPRGTGGELFF.

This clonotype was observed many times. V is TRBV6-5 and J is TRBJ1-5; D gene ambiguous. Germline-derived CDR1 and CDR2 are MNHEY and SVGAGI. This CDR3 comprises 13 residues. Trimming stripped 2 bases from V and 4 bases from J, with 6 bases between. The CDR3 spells CASSYSFNQPQHF. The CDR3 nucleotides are TGTGCCAGCAGTTACAGCTTTAATCAGCCCCAGCATTTT.

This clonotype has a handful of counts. CDR3: CASAMGTEAFF. CDR3 DNA: TGTGCCAGCGCAATGGGCACTGAAGCTTTCTTT. The V call is TRBV12-3 or TRBV12-4, the J call TRBJ1-1; D is uncertain. The CDR3 length is 11 residues. V lost 8 bases and J lost 4, with 8 bases in between.

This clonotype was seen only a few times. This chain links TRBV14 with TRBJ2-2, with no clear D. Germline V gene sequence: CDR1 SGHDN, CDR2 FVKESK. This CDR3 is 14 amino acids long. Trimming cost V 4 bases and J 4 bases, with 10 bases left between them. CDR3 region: CASSPYFTTGELFF. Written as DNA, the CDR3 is TGTGCCAGCAGCCCTTACTTCACCACCGGGGAGCTGTTTTTT.

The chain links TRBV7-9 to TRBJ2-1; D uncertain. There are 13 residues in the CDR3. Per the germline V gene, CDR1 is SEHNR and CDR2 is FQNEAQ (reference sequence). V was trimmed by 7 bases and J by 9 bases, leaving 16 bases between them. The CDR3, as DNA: TGTGCCAGCACCGAGAAACCCGTGGGTGAGCAGTTCTTC. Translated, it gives CASTEKPVGEQFF.

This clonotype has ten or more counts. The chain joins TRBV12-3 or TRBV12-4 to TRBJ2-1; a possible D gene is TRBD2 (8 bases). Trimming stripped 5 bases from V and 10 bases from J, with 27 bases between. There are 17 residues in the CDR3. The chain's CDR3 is CASSHPGGTEGGGEQFF. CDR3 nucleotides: TGTGCCAGCAGTCACCCGGGGGGGACAGAGGGGGGTGGGGAGCAGTTCTTC.

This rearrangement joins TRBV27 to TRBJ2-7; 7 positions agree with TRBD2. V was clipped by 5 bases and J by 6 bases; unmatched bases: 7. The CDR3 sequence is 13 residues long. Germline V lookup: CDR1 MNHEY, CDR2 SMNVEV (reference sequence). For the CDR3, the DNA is TGTGCCAGCAGTATGGGGGAGCGGGGCGAGCAGTACTTC. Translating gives CASSMGERGEQYF.

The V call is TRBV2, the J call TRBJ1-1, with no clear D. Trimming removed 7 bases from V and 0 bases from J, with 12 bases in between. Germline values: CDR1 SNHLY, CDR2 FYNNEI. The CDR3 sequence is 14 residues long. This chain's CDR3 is CASKGENLNTEAFF. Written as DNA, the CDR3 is TGTGCCAGCAAGGGAGAGAACCTGAACACTGAAGCTTTCTTT.

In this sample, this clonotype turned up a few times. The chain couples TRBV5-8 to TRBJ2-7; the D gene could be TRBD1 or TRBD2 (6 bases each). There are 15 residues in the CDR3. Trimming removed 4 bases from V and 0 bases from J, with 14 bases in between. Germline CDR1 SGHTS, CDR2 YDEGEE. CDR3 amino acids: CASSVTGALSYEQYF. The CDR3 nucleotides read TGTGCCAGCAGCGTTACGGGGGCTCTCTCCTACGAGCAGTACTTC. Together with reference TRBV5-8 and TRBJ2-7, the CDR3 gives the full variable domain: EAGVTQSPTHLIKTRGQQATLRCSPISGHTSVYWYQQALGLGLQFLLWYDEGEERNRGNFPPRFSGRQFPNYSSELNVNALELEDSALYLCASSVTGALSYEQYFGPGTRLTVT.

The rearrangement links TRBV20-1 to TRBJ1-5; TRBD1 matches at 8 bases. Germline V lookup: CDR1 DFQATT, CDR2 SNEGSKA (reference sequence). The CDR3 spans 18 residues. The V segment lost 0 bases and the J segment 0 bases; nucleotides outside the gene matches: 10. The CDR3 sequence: CSAREIRGTGNSNQPQHF. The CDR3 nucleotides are TGCAGTGCTAGAGAGATTAGGGGGACAGGAAATAGCAATCAGCCCCAGCATTTT.

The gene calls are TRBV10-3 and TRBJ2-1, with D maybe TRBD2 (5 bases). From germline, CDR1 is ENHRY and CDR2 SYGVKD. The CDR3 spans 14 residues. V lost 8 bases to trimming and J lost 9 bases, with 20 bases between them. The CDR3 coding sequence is TGTGCCATCGGTAGACCCCCCGGGGTCGGTGAGCAGTTCTTC. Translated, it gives CAIGRPPGVGEQFF.

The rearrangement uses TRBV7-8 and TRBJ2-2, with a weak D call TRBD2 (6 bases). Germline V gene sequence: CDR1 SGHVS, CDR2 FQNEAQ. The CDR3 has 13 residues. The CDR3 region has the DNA TGTGCAGCAACCGGGGGACCCACCGGGGAGCTGTTTTTT. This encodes CAATGGPTGELFF. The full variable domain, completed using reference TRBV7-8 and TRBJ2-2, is GAGVSQSPRYKVAKRGQDVALRCDPISGHVSLFWYQQALGQGPEFLTYFQNEAQLDKSGLPSDRFFAERPEGSVSTLKIQRTQQEDSAVYLCAATGGPTGELFFGEGSRLTVL.

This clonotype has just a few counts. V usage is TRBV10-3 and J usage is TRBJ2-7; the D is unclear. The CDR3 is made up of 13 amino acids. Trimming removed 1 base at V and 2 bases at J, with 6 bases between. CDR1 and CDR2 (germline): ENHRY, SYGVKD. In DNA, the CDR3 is TGTGCCATCAGTGAGTTTTATCCCTACGAGCAGTACTTC. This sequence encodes CAISEFYPYEQYF.

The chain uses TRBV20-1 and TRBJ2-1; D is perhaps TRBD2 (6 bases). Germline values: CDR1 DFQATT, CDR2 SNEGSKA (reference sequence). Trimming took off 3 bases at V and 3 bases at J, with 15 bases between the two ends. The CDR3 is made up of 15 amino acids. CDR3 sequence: CSASKAGLNYNEQFF. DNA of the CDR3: TGCAGTGCTAGTAAGGCGGGACTTAACTACAATGAGCAGTTCTTC.